This record covers a single TCR beta chain. What it binds is not known. CDR1 KGHSH and CDR2 LQKENI come from the germline V gene. CDR3 length: 14 amino acids. Trimming left V 1 base short and J 0 bases short, with 6 bases between. TCRdb analysed the reads with MiXCR anew, one entry per CDR3 protein. This sample carries under 75,000 distinct CDR3 sequences, more than 20% of them seen once, and the ten largest clones take 8.3%. This specimen belongs to a study of type 1 regulatory T cells. Study in general: This in vitro CD4 product, T-allo10, is enriched for Tr1 cells and alloantigen-specific.

Study-wide results and limits: Compared with non-type 1 regulatory T cells, type 1 regulatory T cells showed a more restricted TCR repertoire.

The V and J genes are TRBV18 and TRBJ1-1; D is uncertain. The sequenced sample consisted of cultured type 1 regulatory T (Tr1) cells, either the whole culture or a sorted fraction (not recorded which). This clonotype was sampled from a human donor in good health. The CDR3 region is CASSPQGMNTEAFF. The CDR3 DNA reads TGTGCCAGCTCACCACAGGGCATGAACACTGAAGCTTTCTTT.